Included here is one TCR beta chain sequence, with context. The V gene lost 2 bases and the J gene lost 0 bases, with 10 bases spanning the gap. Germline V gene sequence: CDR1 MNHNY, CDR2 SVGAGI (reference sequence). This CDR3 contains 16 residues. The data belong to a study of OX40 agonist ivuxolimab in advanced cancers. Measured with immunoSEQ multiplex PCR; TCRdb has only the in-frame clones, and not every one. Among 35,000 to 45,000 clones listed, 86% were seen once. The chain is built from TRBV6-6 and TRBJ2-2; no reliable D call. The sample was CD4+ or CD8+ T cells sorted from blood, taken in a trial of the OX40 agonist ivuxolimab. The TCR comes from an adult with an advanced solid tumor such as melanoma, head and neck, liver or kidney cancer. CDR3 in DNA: TGTGCCAGCAGTTACGTCGGCACTTCGAACACCGGGGAGCTGTTTTTT. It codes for CASSYVGTSNTGELFF.